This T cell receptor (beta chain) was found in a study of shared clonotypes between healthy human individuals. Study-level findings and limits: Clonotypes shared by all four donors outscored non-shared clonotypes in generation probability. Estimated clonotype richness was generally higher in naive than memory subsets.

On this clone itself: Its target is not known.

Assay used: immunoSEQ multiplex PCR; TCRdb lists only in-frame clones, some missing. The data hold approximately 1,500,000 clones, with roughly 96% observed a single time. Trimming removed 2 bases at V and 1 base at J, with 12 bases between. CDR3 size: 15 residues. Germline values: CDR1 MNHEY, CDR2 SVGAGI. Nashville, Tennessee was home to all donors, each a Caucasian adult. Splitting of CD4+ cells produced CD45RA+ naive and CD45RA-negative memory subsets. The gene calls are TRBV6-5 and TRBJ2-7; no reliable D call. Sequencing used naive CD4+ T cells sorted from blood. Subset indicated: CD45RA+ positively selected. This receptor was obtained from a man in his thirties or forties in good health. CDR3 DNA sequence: TGTGCCAGCAGTTACGTCCACCACGGATCCTACGAGCAGTACTTC. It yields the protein CASSYVHHGSYEQYF.